This T cell receptor (beta chain) was sequenced for a study of CD8 T cells in ankylosing spondylitis (dated by TCRdb to about 2017). Regarding the complete study: To find TCR variants linked to disease, the study profiled T cell receptor beta repertoires in ankylosing spondylitis patients and healthy donors. The full study cohort was made up of approximately 27 ankylosing spondylitis patients and 108 healthy donors. Peripheral blood was sampled, and synovial fluid was additionally collected from ankylosing spondylitis patients. General study outcomes and caveats: According to the report, matched synovial fluid samples from ankylosing spondylitis patients were significantly enriched for the disease-linked clones. In peripheral blood, the disease-linked clones were found at relatively low frequencies and had a CD8+ phenotype. A TCR beta motif of 7 or 8 highly homologous amino acid variants appeared characteristic of blood from ankylosing spondylitis patients. Some motif variants had previously been reported in the synovial fluid and blood of reactive arthritis patients, which suggests shared mechanisms of disease initiation.

With respect to this clonotype: Its target antigen remains unknown. No base qualities exist here, and no much larger clone lies one base off it.

Relative to germline, V is 4 bases shorter and J is 1 base shorter, with 13 bases between their ends. The CDR3 contains 15 residues, cysteine and phenylalanine counted. Only the CDR3 region is kept as DNA, spanning 45 bases read in frame from base 1. Via the germline V gene (reference sequence), CDR1 is LNHDA and CDR2 SQIVND. This sample was sequenced with an Illumina HiSeq 2500. Quantitative 5'-RACE with molecular barcodes was used to prepare TCR beta libraries. The published analysis was carried out like this. A new computational method, built on a probabilistic model of VDJ rearrangement, was used to identify disease-linked TCR variants. In TCRdb, the public reads were trimmed at Q25 with fastp and aligned with MiXCR, with productive beta chains retained. Under each unique CDR3 protein, matching rows form one entry showing the most common genes and DNA. The authors' filters were not applied to this entry. This sample is represented by 200,000 to 300,000 distinct CDR3 sequences; roughly 8.6% of them were singletons. The ten biggest clones cover approximately 6.3% of the sample.

The receptor was derived from a male donor with ankylosing spondylitis or in good health (not recorded which). The rearrangement combines TRBV19 with TRBJ1-1, with the D gene uncertain. The sequenced sample consisted of blood, either unsorted or a sorted T cell fraction (not recorded which). The CDR3 region reads CASSSFSRTNTEAFF. The DNA sequence is given as TGTGCCAGTAGTAGTTTTAGTCGGACGAACACTGAAGCTTTCTTT.